The rows below give T cell receptor beta chains drawn from one sample of a study of beta chain features in type 1 diabetes. Libraries were prepared by immunoSEQ multiplex PCR; TCRdb keeps only in-frame clonotypes and omits some of them. The sample holds about 340,000 clones; 8% are singletons and the top ten take around 0.45%. The sequenced material came from central memory CD4+ T cells from blood. The receptors shown here come from a young woman in good health. Both conserved end residues are part of each CDR3. The D gene is left open where the match is weak. The listing skips clone size in some rows; elsewhere it reads once, few, many or a size class.

J gene | D gene | clone size | V gene | CDR3 protein
TRBJ1-5 | . | . | TRBV10-3 | CAIRSAEGQPQHF
TRBJ1-4 | . | . | TRBV7-2 | CASSPRTATNEKLFF
TRBJ2-3 | . | few | TRBV29-1 | CSVARDLTDTQYF
TRBJ1-1 | . | . | TRBV7-2 | CASSLEAEATEAFF
TRBJ2-7 | TRBD2 | few | TRBV28 | CASSLWGTSGTYEQYF
TRBJ2-6 | . | few | TRBV27 | CASSLKGPLSGANVLTF
TRBJ2-7 | . | few | TRBV4-3 | CARNYEQYF
TRBJ1-1 | . | many | TRBV5-6 | CASSLGQARSAFF
TRBJ2-3 | . | few | TRBV7-2 | CASSLAGGAGTDTQYF
TRBJ2-3 | . | . | TRBV7-2 | CASSSGPSTDTQYF
TRBJ2-5 | TRBD2 | few | TRBV7-3 | CASSFQGSGLAGEETQYF
TRBJ2-1 | . | . | TRBV28 | CASSLTGYNEQFF
TRBJ2-2 | TRBD2 | once | TRBV2 | CASGQREGGTGELFF
TRBJ2-2 | TRBD2 | few | TRBV18 | CASSGLADTGELFF
TRBJ2-6 | . | few | TRBV19 | CASSTRGSGANVLTF
TRBJ2-1 | . | few | TRBV5-1 | CASSLFGGTANEQFF
TRBJ2-7 | . | . | TRBV7-2 | CASSLESGRVYEQYF
TRBJ2-1 | . | few | TRBV29-1 | CSVWSGEYNEQFF
TRBJ2-7 | TRBD1 | . | TRBV6-5 | CASSYSDRGTEQYF
TRBJ1-1 | . | few | TRBV7-9 | CASSHEGGGYTEAFF
TRBJ2-1 | . | . | TRBV12-2 | CASRLEGLGEQFF
TRBJ2-7 | TRBD2 | . | TRBV2 | CASNPGLAGGYTEQYF
TRBJ2-5 | TRBD2 | . | TRBV7-9 | CASSDRGGRETQYF
TRBJ2-4 | . | many | TRBV7-2 | CASSPPGGHIQYF
TRBJ1-1 | . | few | TRBV7-9 | CASSLAKMNTEAFF
TRBJ1-1 | . | few | TRBV10-3 | CAIKQEENTEAFF
TRBJ1-1 | . | . | TRBV29-1 | CSIQDTRNEAFF
TRBJ2-1 | . | many | TRBV15 | CATSRDAQFNEQFF
TRBJ2-7 | . | . | TRBV5-1 | CASSLQTGSSYEQYF
TRBJ2-5 | . | . | TRBV28 | CASSFLLRVQETQYF
TRBJ2-3 | . | . | TRBV6-1 | CASSEDPVTDTQYF
TRBJ2-7 | . | . | TRBV6-5 | CASSYSTGFSYEQYF
TRBJ1-1 | . | many | TRBV7-9 | CASSFNMNTEAFF
TRBJ2-6 | . | many | TRBV7-2 | CASSSGANVLTF
TRBJ2-5 | TRBD2 | few | TRBV4-1 | CASSRLAGGGRETQYF
TRBJ2-7 | TRBD1 | . | TRBV28 | CASSLTGARSYEQYF
TRBJ2-2 | . | few | TRBV14 | CASSPWGTGELFF
TRBJ1-1 | TRBD1 | few | TRBV10-3 | CATRDRGLLNTEAFF
TRBJ1-4 | . | many | TRBV28 | CASSLGALQLAGEKLFF
TRBJ1-4 | . | few | TRBV18 | CASSPTMGEKLFF